This TCR beta chain comes out of a study of neurological immune-mediated disorders. The sample holds many counts of this clonotype. Antigen unknown. The cDNA was produced through 5'RACE with 10-nucleotide random UMIs. TCRdb recomputed calls from the 5' RACE reads with MiXCR, one row per CDR3 protein. The table lists just under 40,000 distinct CDR3 sequences, about 7% of them singletons. This CDR3 contains 16 residues. General study points: CDR3 amino acid sequences of expanded clones were not shared across subjects, a result suggesting private repertoires in all groups.

Input material: CD4+ T cells from blood. The J gene is TRBJ2-4, the V gene TRBV21-1. TRBV21-1 is a recognized pseudogene. This sequence originates from a man in his fifties or sixties in good health. CDR3 nucleotides: TGTGCCAGCAGCAAACCGTCGGGGCAAGCCAAAAACATTCAGTACTTC. Its protein is CASSKPSGQAKNIQYF.